This TCR beta chain is from a study of cytomegalovirus exposure and HLA in healthy donors. The study's findings and limits: TCR beta sequences numbering around 15,000 were associated with HLA alleles at 0.05 false discovery rate in a later analysis.

Concerning this clone itself: Its target is unknown. The sample contains more than one DNA sequence encoding this CDR3.

In the PCR, 60 Vbeta and 13 Jbeta primers were used. TCRdb's table, derived via immunoSEQ multiplex PCR, lists solely in-frame clones and lacks some. There are some 120,000 clones in the sample; 65% to 90% occur only once, and 2% to 2.5% lies in the top ten. This CDR3 contains 17 residues. V lost 4 bases to trimming and J lost 4 bases, with 22 bases between them. CDR1 and CDR2 from the germline V gene are PRHDT and FYEKMQ (reference sequence). The clonotype was recovered from a woman between 40 and 55 years old in good health and CMV-seronegative. The sequencing sample was made of PBMCs. The chain has TRBV13 and TRBJ1-2; D is possibly TRBD1 (6 bases). The CDR3 reads CASSSSGQGFPGYGYTF. The CDR3 DNA reads TGTGCCAGCAGCTCCTCGGGGCAGGGGTTTCCTGGCTATGGCTACACCTTC.